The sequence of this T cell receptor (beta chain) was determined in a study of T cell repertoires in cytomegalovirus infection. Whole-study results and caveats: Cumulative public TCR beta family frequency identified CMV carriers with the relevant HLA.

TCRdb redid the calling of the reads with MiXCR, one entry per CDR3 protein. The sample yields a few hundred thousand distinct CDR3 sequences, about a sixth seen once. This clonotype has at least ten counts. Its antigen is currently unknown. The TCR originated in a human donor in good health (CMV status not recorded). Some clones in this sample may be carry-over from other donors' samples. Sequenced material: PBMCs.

The CDR3 sequence is CASSLLAGGPYEQFF. The CDR3 region has the DNA TGTGCCAGCAGTTTGCTAGCGGGAGGGCCCTATGAGCAGTTCTTC. V is TRBV6-2 or TRBV6-3 and J is TRBJ2-1; TRBD2 aligns across 12 bases. V trimming: 4 bases; J trimming: 8 bases; junction bases outside the gene matches: 6. Germline CDR1 MNHEY, CDR2 SVGEGT. The CDR3 is 15 residues long.